The T cell receptor beta chain under discussion was sequenced for a study of T cells in Graves' hyperthyroidism and ophthalmopathy. General study results and limits: In blood, most of the thyroid clonotypes expanded above 0.001 were also present.

Amplified TCR beta CDR3 regions derived from RNA transcripts. First-round RT-PCR of the TCR CDR3 relied on the HTBI primer set. TCRdb reprocessed the multiplex PCR reads via MiXCR and lists one record per CDR3 protein. The sample yields approximately 570,000 distinct CDR3 sequences, around 20% seen once. V was clipped by 8 bases and J by 2 bases, with 10 bases between them. This CDR3 contains 13 residues. CDR1 is SNHLY, CDR2 FYNNEI, per germline. The diagnostic basis comprised clinical symptoms, serum thyroxine and TRAb, thyroid ultrasound and orbital computed tomography. Concerning this clonotype itself: Its antigen is as yet unknown. A much larger clonotype is one base distant, so this may be a read error.

The chain links TRBV2 to TRBJ1-5; D is unresolved. This sequence was found in a man between 40 and 49 years old with Graves' ophthalmopathy. The source material was blood. CDR3 residues: CASGRGGNQPQHF. The CDR3 coding sequence is TGTGCCAGCGGGCGAGGCGGCAATCAGCCCCAGCATTTT.